This T cell receptor (beta chain) was identified during a study of blood T cells in healthy people across ages. For the second PCR, which ran for roughly 7 to 11 cycles, a sample-barcoded 5' primer and a J-beta primer mix were used. MiXCR was run by TCRdb on the 5' RACE reads, yielding one entry per CDR3 protein. Found here are around 1.5 million distinct CDR3 sequences, 45% to 70% of them singletons; the top ten hold approximately 7%. Study-wide results and caveats: Relative to aged donors, long-lived donors carried more naive CD4+ cells and displayed higher diversity.

Per sample, extraction of total RNA gave at least 6 micrograms in every case. The table lists this clonotype with a few counts. Antigen: not known. The J segment lost 2 bases and the V segment lost 0 bases, leaving 8 bases of the junction unmatched. Germline V lookup: CDR1 DFQATT, CDR2 SNEGSKA (reference sequence). CDR3 size: 16 residues. The clonotype was recovered from a man aged 18 to 35 in good health. Sequenced input: blood. The chain carries TRBV20-1 and TRBJ1-2, with 8 bases aligning to TRBD1. The CDR3 sequence is CSARELRDRRNYGYTF. Here the CDR3 DNA reads TGCAGTGCTAGAGAGCTCCGGGACAGGCGGAACTATGGCTACACCTTC.